The clone carrying this T cell receptor (beta chain) was observed a handful of times. Grouping used clinical history reported by participants in a survey and questionnaire. The data are from a study of blood T cell repertoires in COVID-19. The length of the CDR3 is 16 residues. Germline assignment: CDR1 SGHDT and CDR2 YYEEEE. Deletions cut 0 bases from V and 6 bases from J, with 15 bases between. Methods used by the authors: Estimated nucleated cell counts came from reference gene primer amplification. Assay: immunoSEQ multiplex PCR; the TCRdb copy retains only in-frame clones and omits some. That table is the source of V, J and clone size, and D and trimming were worked out from the DNA. Of roughly 250,000 clones listed, 75% to 90% are singletons.

The source is a woman aged 40-49 years with acute COVID-19. This sequence joins TRBV5-6 and TRBJ2-2; D perhaps matches TRBD1 (6 bases). Sequencing was carried out using PBMCs or T cells enriched from blood (not recorded which). The CDR3 DNA sequence: TGTGCCAGCAGCTTGGGTACAGGGCTCGTCTCCGGGGAGCTGTTTTTT. The encoded protein is CASSLGTGLVSGELFF.